Following are 32 T cell receptor beta chains from one sample sequenced in a study of blood T cell repertoires in COVID-19. TCRdb keeps only in-frame clones here, not all; method: immunoSEQ multiplex PCR. The data show roughly 250,000 clones, with around four fifths seen just once and roughly 6.4% held by the top ten. The source material was peripheral blood. All receptors come from a woman aged 55-69 years with active or convalescent COVID-19.

The chain employs TRBV4-1 and TRBJ1-5, with TRBD1 as a possible D gene (6 bases). Trimming stripped 0 bases from V and 0 bases from J, with 9 bases between. This CDR3 contains 16 residues. Germline values: CDR1 MGHRA, CDR2 YSYEKL. The CDR3 protein is CASSQEDSNSNQPQHF. CDR3 bases: TGCGCCAGCAGCCAAGAGGACAGCAATAGCAATCAGCCCCAGCATTTT.

The rearrangement links TRBV29-1 to TRBJ1-1; perhaps TRBD1 as D (5 bases). This CDR3 has 12 amino acids. The V gene lost 6 bases and the J gene lost 1 base, with 9 bases spanning the gap. Per germline, CDR1 SQVTM and CDR2 ANQGSEA. The DNA for the CDR3 is TGCAGCGTGGGGGGGACGAACACTGAAGCTTTCTTT. Amino acids: CSVGGTNTEAFF.

The rearrangement links TRBV10-3 to TRBJ2-6; the D gene is possibly TRBD1 (6 bases). From germline, CDR1 is ENHRY and CDR2 SYGVKD. Trimming left V 5 bases short and J 0 bases short, with 14 bases between. The CDR3 has 17 residues. CDR3 in amino acids: CAISPRTELSGANVLTF. CDR3 bases: TGTGCCATCAGTCCCCGGACAGAACTCTCTGGGGCCAACGTCCTGACTTTC.

The chain combines TRBV2 with TRBJ1-1; D possibly corresponds to TRBD1 (5 bases). Germline CDR1 SNHLY, CDR2 FYNNEI. This CDR3 spans 12 amino acids. The V gene lost 7 bases and the J gene lost 3 bases, with 9 bases spanning the gap. The CDR3 bases are TGTGCCAGCATGGGGGACTACACTGAAGCTTTCTTT. The encoded protein is CASMGDYTEAFF.

The rearrangement uses TRBV28 and TRBJ1-1; no clear D gene. V dropped 2 bases and J dropped 0 bases, with 7 bases sitting between them. Per the germline V gene, CDR1 is MDHEN and CDR2 is SYDVKM. The CDR3 loop spans 14 amino acids. DNA for the CDR3: TGTGCCAGCAGTTTAGGCCGATTGAACACTGAAGCTTTCTTT. Amino acids: CASSLGRLNTEAFF.

The chain links TRBV6-5 to TRBJ1-1; D is unclear. CDR3 size: 14 residues. V was trimmed by 7 bases and J by 1 base, leaving 13 bases between them. Germline assignment: CDR1 MNHEY and CDR2 SVGAGI. The CDR3 DNA reads as TGTGCCAGCATTCGTCCGGGGTCGAACACTGAAGCTTTCTTT. Translation: CASIRPGSNTEAFF.

The chain combines TRBV19 with TRBJ1-3; D perhaps matches TRBD1 (5 bases). Germline lookup yields CDR1 LNHDA and CDR2 SQIVND (reference sequence). The CDR3 is 17 amino acids. V lost 0 bases, J lost 0 bases, and 12 bases lay in between. The CDR3 DNA sequence: TGTGCCAGTAGTATAGACGTTAGCGGGACCTCTGGAAACACCATATATTTT. Protein: CASSIDVSGTSGNTIYF. The full variable domain, its missing parts supplied by reference TRBV19 and TRBJ1-3, is DGGITQSPKYLFRKEGQNVTLSCEQNLNHDAMYWYRQDPGQGLRLIYYSQIVNDFQKGDIAEGYSVSREKKESFPLTVTSAQKNPTAFYLCASSIDVSGTSGNTIYFGEGSWLTVV.

The genes are TRBV11-3 and TRBJ2-1, with 7 nucleotides matching TRBD2. This CDR3 comprises 15 residues. With 6 bases clipped from V and 5 bases from J, the junction kept 10 bases outside the gene matches. Germline lookup yields CDR1 SGHNT and CDR2 YENEEA. The chain's CDR3 is CASRAGLRDDNEQFF. The CDR3 DNA reads TGTGCCAGCAGGGCGGGACTACGGGACGACAATGAGCAGTTCTTC. The full variable domain, its missing parts supplied by reference TRBV11-3 and TRBJ2-1, is EAGVVQSPRYKIIEKKQPVAFWCNPISGHNTLYWYLQNLGQGPELLIRYENEEAVDDSQLPKDRFSAERLKGVDSTLKIQPAELGDSAVYLCASRAGLRDDNEQFFGPGTRLTVL.

V is TRBV18 and J is TRBJ2-5; 8 bases line up with TRBD1. The CDR3 contains 15 residues. The J segment lost 5 bases and the V segment lost 2 bases, leaving 7 bases of the junction unmatched. Germline loops: CDR1 KGHSH, CDR2 LQKENI. The CDR3 coding sequence is TGTGCCAGCTCACCAAGGCAGGGGGCAAGGGAGACCCAGTACTTC. Translation: CASSPRQGARETQYF.

This chain uses TRBV7-2 with TRBJ2-5, with 8 bases lining up with TRBD2. The CDR3 runs to 15 residues. V gave up 2 bases and J gave up 1 base; unmatched junction bases: 3. Germline loops: CDR1 SGHTA, CDR2 FQGNSA. The CDR3 DNA is TGTGCCAGCAGCTTAAGAGGACTAGCCCAAGAGACCCAGTACTTC. Protein sequence: CASSLRGLAQETQYF.

This chain uses TRBV5-1 with TRBJ2-3; D is possibly TRBD2 (6 bases). V was shortened by 4 bases and J by 5 bases, with 8 bases between the two germline ends. The germline V gene encodes CDR1 SGHRS and CDR2 YFSETQ. This CDR3 contains 12 residues. In DNA, the CDR3 is TGCGCCAGCAGCCAGACTAGAGATACGCAGTATTTT. It yields the protein CASSQTRDTQYF.

This clone has only a few counts. J is TRBJ1-1 and V is TRBV19; 7 nucleotides line up with TRBD1. J was trimmed by 3 bases and V by 3 bases; bases with no gene match: 19. This CDR3 spans 19 amino acids. The germline V gene encodes CDR1 LNHDA and CDR2 SQIVND (reference sequence). The CDR3 DNA sequence: TGTGCCAGTAGTATTGTCCCGCTCCCTTACAGGGGTGGGCACACTGAAGCTTTCTTT. Encoded protein: CASSIVPLPYRGGHTEAFF.

The rearrangement links TRBV2 to TRBJ2-7; weak D call: TRBD1 (6 bases). This CDR3 has 12 residues. CDR1 SNHLY and CDR2 FYNNEI come from the germline V gene. Trimming took 6 bases from V and 3 from J, leaving 9 bases between them. The CDR3 region has the DNA TGTGCCAGCAGCACCAGGGGCTACGAGCAGTACTTC. This encodes CASSTRGYEQYF.

This clone was recorded once. The V gene is TRBV27, the J gene TRBJ2-7; D perhaps matches TRBD2 (6 bases). Germline V gene lookup returns CDR1 MNHEY and CDR2 SMNVEV (reference sequence). The CDR3 has 18 residues. V shed 0 bases and J shed 5 bases, with 23 bases lying between them. The CDR3 DNA reads TGTGCCAGCAGTTTATCAGGTGTTGGGACTCCGAGGTTTAACGAGCAGTACGTC. It translates to CASSLSGVGTPRFNEQYV.

This chain joins TRBV7-9 and TRBJ1-2; 8 positions agree with TRBD1. V shed 5 bases and J 6 bases; nucleotides not matched to a gene: 8. Germline V gene lookup returns CDR1 SEHNR and CDR2 FQNEAQ (reference sequence). The CDR3 sequence is 14 residues long. In DNA form, the CDR3 reads TGTGCCAGCAGCCCTGGACAGGGAGATGATGGCTACACCTTC. It yields the protein CASSPGQGDDGYTF.

This clone has a single count. V and J are TRBV24-1 and TRBJ1-2; TRBD1 agrees at 11 bases. The V gene end was trimmed by 6 bases and the J gene end by 8 bases; junction bases not matched to a gene: 4. Germline values: CDR1 KGHDR, CDR2 SFDVKD. This CDR3 is built from 13 residues. The CDR3 sequence is CATSLGQGDGYTF. The CDR3 coding sequence is TGTGCCACCAGTCTGGGACAGGGGGACGGCTACACCTTC.

The genes are TRBV3-1 (or the pseudogene TRBV3-2) and TRBJ2-1, with 14 positions matching TRBD2. Germline values: CDR1 LGHDT, CDR2 YNNKEL (reference sequence). With V trimmed by 6 bases and J by 0 bases, 7 bases remained unmatched. This CDR3 region has 18 residues. Written as DNA, the CDR3 is TGTGCCAGCAGGTCGACTAGCGGGGGGGCCTCCTCCTACAATGAGCAGTTCTTC. Translation: CASRSTSGGASSYNEQFF.

This sequence joins TRBV3-1 (or the pseudogene TRBV3-2) and TRBJ2-2; D remains ambiguous. Germline V lookup: CDR1 LGHDT, CDR2 YNNKEL (reference sequence). The CDR3 contains 13 residues. With 7 bases removed from V and 5 bases from J, the gap between germline ends came to 11 bases. DNA for the CDR3: TGTGCCAGCACTCTTACGCGGACCGGGGAGCTGTTTTTT. Amino acid sequence: CASTLTRTGELFF.

The chain has TRBV28 and TRBJ2-5; 11 bases line up with TRBD2. With V trimmed by 4 bases and J by 1 base, 5 bases remained unmatched. The CDR3 is 16 residues long. Germline CDR1 is MDHEN and CDR2 is SYDVKM. The chain's CDR3 is CASSSGSGGVQETQYF. In DNA, the CDR3 is TGTGCCAGCAGTTCGGGTAGCGGGGGGGTCCAAGAGACCCAGTACTTC.

The table lists this clone with a few counts. The chain employs TRBV5-4 and TRBJ1-2; 8 nucleotides align to TRBD1. J was trimmed by 3 bases and V by 3 bases; bases with no gene match: 7. CDR1 is SGHNT and CDR2 is YYREEE in the germline V gene (reference sequence). The length of the CDR3 is 15 residues. CDR3 in DNA: TGTGCCAGCAGCTCTGGACAGGGAGCGGACTATGGCTACACCTTC. It specifies CASSSGQGADYGYTF.

V is TRBV27 and J is TRBJ1-4, with 9 bases lining up with TRBD1. The trim removed 6 bases at V and 5 bases at J, leaving 4 bases unmatched. Germline values: CDR1 MNHEY, CDR2 SMNVEV (reference sequence). This CDR3 is 14 amino acids long. The CDR3 is CASSRGTGNEKLFF. The CDR3, as DNA: TGTGCCAGCAGCCGCGGGACAGGGAATGAAAAACTGTTTTTT.

J is TRBJ2-2 and V is TRBV3-1 (or the pseudogene TRBV3-2), with TRBD2 matching 11 bases. CDR1 is LGHDT, CDR2 YNNKEL, per germline (reference sequence). J gave up 7 bases and V 1 base, and 17 bases lay outside the gene matches. This CDR3 is built from 20 residues. The CDR3 reads CASSQGFGLAGPDSGGELFF. In DNA, the CDR3 is TGTGCCAGCAGCCAAGGTTTCGGACTAGCGGGTCCGGATAGTGGCGGGGAGCTGTTTTTT.

The rearrangement links TRBV6-5 to TRBJ1-5, with 9 bases that match TRBD1. Germline-derived CDR1 and CDR2 are MNHEY and SVGAGI. The CDR3 runs to 14 residues. Trimming removed 5 bases from V and 5 bases from J; junction bases left unmatched: 4. CDR3 in DNA: TGTGCCAGCAGTCGGGACAGGGAACATCAGCCCCAGCATTTT. Translating gives CASSRDREHQPQHF.

This sequence joins TRBV5-6 and TRBJ1-2; a possible D gene is TRBD1 (6 bases). Germline lookup yields CDR1 SGHDT and CDR2 YYEEEE. The V end was cut by 4 bases, the J end by 8 bases, with 18 bases between. CDR3 length equals 14 residues. The DNA for the CDR3 is TGTGCCAGCAGCCCCCTGGGGGGGCTAGGGGGCTACACCTTC. This gives the protein CASSPLGGLGGYTF.

The chain carries TRBV5-1 and TRBJ2-7; tentative D call: TRBD1 (5 bases). Germline V gives CDR1 SGHRS, CDR2 YFSETQ. The CDR3 totals 15 residues. Trimming took off 3 bases at V and 3 bases at J, with 16 bases between the two ends. The CDR3 DNA sequence: TGCGCCAGCAGCTGGGAAACAGGTTCCAACTACGAGCAGTACTTC. This gives the protein CASSWETGSNYEQYF.

The J gene is TRBJ1-2, the V gene TRBV7-9, with 7 bases fitting TRBD1. Looked up from germline, CDR1 is SEHNR and CDR2 is FQNEAQ (reference sequence). The J segment lost 5 bases and the V segment lost 5 bases, leaving 5 bases of the junction unmatched. The CDR3 sequence is 13 residues long. CDR3 in DNA: TGTGCCAGCAGCCCAGGGACAGCTTATGGCTACACCTTC. Translation gives CASSPGTAYGYTF.

The V call is TRBV7-9, the J call TRBJ2-1, with D maybe TRBD2 (6 bases). V shed 0 bases and J shed 4 bases, with 7 bases lying between them. The CDR3 has 14 amino acids. Per the germline V gene, CDR1 is SEHNR and CDR2 is FQNEAQ (reference sequence). The CDR3 is CASSLAGGYNEQFF. The DNA of the CDR3 is TGTGCCAGCAGCTTAGCGGGAGGATACAATGAGCAGTTCTTC.

The chain links TRBV6-5 to TRBJ1-1; D remains ambiguous. Germline V gives CDR1 MNHEY, CDR2 SVGAGI. V shed 6 bases and J shed 1 base, with 9 bases lying between them. The CDR3 runs 13 residues. This chain's CDR3 is CASRRDGNTEAFF. The CDR3 DNA reads TGTGCCAGCAGGAGAGATGGGAACACTGAAGCTTTCTTT.

V usage is TRBV12-3 or TRBV12-4 and J usage is TRBJ2-3, with D uncertain. The CDR3 contains 12 residues. The V end lost 8 bases, the J end lost 1 base, and 7 bases lay between the germline ends. This chain's CDR3 is CASRVGTDTQYF. The CDR3 coding sequence is TGTGCCAGCCGGGTGGGCACAGATACGCAGTATTTT.

This clone has a handful of counts. Other DNA sequences in the same sample also yield this CDR3. The chain couples TRBV5-1 to TRBJ1-1; 7 bases agree with TRBD1. Germline assignment: CDR1 SGHRS and CDR2 YFSETQ. With V trimmed by 0 bases and J by 1 base, 0 bases remained unmatched. The CDR3 spans 14 residues. The CDR3 protein is CASSLDRGNTEAFF. CDR3 DNA: TGCGCCAGCAGCTTGGACAGGGGGAACACTGAAGCTTTCTTT. The full variable domain, with the rest looked up from reference TRBV5-1 and TRBJ1-1, is KAGVTQTPRYLIKTRGQQVTLSCSPISGHRSVSWYQQTPGQGLQFLFEYFSETQRNKGNFPGRFSGRQFSNSRSEMNVSTLELGDSALYLCASSLDRGNTEAFFGQGTRLTVV.

The genes are TRBV15 and TRBJ2-5, with 7 nucleotides matching TRBD1. The CDR3 consists of 15 residues. The germline V gene has CDR1 LNHNV and CDR2 YYDKDF (reference sequence). Trimming cost V 0 bases and J 5 bases; bases outside gene matches: 6. CDR3 bases: TGTGCCACCAGCAGAGACAGGACAGGTCGGGAGACCCAGTACTTC. Protein: CATSRDRTGRETQYF.

The chain links TRBV11-3 to TRBJ2-7; D perhaps matches TRBD1 (7 bases). This CDR3 has 15 residues. Trimming cost V 7 bases and J 2 bases, with 18 bases left between them. The germline V gene has CDR1 SGHNT and CDR2 YENEEA. This CDR3 reads CASTSPGGTPYEQYF. The CDR3, as DNA: TGTGCCAGCACCTCCCCAGGGGGGACACCCTACGAGCAGTACTTC.